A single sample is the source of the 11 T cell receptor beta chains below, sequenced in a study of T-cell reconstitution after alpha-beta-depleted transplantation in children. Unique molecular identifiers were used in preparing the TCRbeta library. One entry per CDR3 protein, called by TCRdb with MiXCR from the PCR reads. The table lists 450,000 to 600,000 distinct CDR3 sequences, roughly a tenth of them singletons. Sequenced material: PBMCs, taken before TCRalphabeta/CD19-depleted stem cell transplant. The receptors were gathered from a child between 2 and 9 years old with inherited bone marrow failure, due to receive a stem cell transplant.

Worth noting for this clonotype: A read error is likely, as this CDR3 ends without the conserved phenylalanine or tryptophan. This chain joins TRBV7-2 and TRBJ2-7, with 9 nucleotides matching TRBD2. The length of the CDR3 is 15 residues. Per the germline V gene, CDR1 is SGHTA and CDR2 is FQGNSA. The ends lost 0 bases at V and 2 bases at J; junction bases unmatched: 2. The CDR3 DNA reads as TGTGCCAGCAGCTTAGCCCCTAGCGGGACCTACGAGCAGTACCTC. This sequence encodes CASSLAPSGTYEQYL.

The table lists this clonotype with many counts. The CDR3 coding sequence is TGCGCCAGCAGCTTGCCGGACAGGGGAGAGACCCAGTACTTC. Protein sequence: CASSLPDRGETQYF. The rearrangement joins TRBV5-1 to TRBJ2-5; the match to TRBD1 covers 9 bases. The CDR3 has 14 residues. CDR1 and CDR2 from the germline V gene are SGHRS and YFSETQ. The J segment lost 4 bases and the V segment lost 1 base, leaving 2 bases of the junction unmatched.

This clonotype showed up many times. The DNA of the CDR3 is TGTGCCAGCTCACCACAGGGCCTTGCTGGAAACACCATATATTTT. Protein: CASSPQGLAGNTIYF. This sequence joins TRBV18 and TRBJ1-3; D is ambiguous. Between the trimmed V and J ends, which lost 1 base and 2 bases, there was a span of 9 bases. This CDR3 region has 15 residues. Germline-derived CDR1 and CDR2 are KGHSH and LQKENI.

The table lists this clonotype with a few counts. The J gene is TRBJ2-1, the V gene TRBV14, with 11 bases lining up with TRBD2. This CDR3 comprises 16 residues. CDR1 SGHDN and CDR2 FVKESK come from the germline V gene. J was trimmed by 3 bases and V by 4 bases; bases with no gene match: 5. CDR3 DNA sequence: TGTGCCAGCAGCCGGACTAGCGGGCGCTACTACAATGAGCAGTTCTTC. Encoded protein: CASSRTSGRYYNEQFF.

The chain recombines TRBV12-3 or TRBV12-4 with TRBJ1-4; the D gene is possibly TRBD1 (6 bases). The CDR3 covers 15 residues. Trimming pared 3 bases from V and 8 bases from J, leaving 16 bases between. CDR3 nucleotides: TGTGCCAGCAGTTTCTCGGCAGGGGAGGGCGAAAAACTGTTTTTT. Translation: CASSFSAGEGEKLFF.

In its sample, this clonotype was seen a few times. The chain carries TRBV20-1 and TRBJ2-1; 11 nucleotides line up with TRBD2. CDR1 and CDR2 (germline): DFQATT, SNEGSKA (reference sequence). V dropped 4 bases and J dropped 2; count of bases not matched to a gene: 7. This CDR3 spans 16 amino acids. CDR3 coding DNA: TGCAGTGCTACGAGGGTGACTAGCGGGACCTACAATGAGCAGTTCTTC. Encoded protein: CSATRVTSGTYNEQFF.

CDR3 nucleotide sequence: TGTGCCAGCAGCTTACTAGCGGGGTTTACTAGTCCAGATACGCAGTATTTT. The encoded protein is CASSLLAGFTSPDTQYF. The V and J genes are TRBV7-2 and TRBJ2-3; 9 nucleotides align to TRBD2. J lost 4 bases, V lost 2 bases, and 10 bases had no gene match. Germline CDR1 and CDR2: SGHTA and FQGNSA. The CDR3 is 17 residues long.

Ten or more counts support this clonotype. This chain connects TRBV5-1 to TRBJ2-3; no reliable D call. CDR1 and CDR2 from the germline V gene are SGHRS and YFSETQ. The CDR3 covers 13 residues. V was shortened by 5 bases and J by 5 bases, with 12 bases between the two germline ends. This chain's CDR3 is CASRPIMEDTQYF. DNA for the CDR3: TGCGCCAGCAGACCGATCATGGAAGATACGCAGTATTTT.

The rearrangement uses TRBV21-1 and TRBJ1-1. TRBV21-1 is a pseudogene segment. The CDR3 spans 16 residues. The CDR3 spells CASSKEGQGSNTEAFF. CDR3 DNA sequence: TGTGCCAGCAGCAAAGAGGGACAGGGTTCGAACACTGAAGCTTTCTTT.

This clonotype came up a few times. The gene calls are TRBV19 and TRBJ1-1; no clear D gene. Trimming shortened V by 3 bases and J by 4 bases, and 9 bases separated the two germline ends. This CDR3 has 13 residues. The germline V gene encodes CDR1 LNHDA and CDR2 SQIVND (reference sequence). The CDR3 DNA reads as TGTGCCAGTAGTATGCGGGATGGCACTGAAGCTTTCTTT. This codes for CASSMRDGTEAFF.

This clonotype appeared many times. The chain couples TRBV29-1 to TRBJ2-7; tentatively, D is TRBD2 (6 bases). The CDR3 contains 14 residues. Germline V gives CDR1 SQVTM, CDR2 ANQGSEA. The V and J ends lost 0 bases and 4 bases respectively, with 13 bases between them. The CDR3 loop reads CSVEDRGSGYEQYF. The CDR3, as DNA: TGCAGCGTTGAAGATCGGGGTAGCGGTTACGAGCAGTACTTC.